The clone carrying this T cell receptor (beta chain) appeared a few times. Its antigen is not known. This record belongs to a study of blood T cells in healthy people across ages. The overall study: In model experiments, template switching was able to capture about one barcoded beta molecule for every two T cells that were present. Findings of the study overall: There were more naive CD4+ cells and higher diversity in long-lived donors than in aged donors.

The CDR3 covers 13 residues. The V gene's germline CDR1 is MNHEY and CDR2 SVGEGT. V was shortened by 2 bases and J by 1 base, with 6 bases between the two germline ends. With a J-beta primer mix and a sample-barcoded 5' primer, a second PCR ran roughly 6 to 11 cycles. TCRdb reprocessed the 5' RACE reads with MiXCR, giving one entry per CDR3 protein. This table has roughly 500,000 distinct CDR3 sequences, roughly a quarter appearing once. The receptor was derived from a woman between 70 and 85 years old in good health. The chain couples TRBV6-2 or TRBV6-3 to TRBJ2-7, with D uncertain. Sequenced input: blood. The CDR3 DNA reads TGTGCCAGCAGTTACGGGGTATCCTACGAGCAGTACTTC. Its translation: CASSYGVSYEQYF.